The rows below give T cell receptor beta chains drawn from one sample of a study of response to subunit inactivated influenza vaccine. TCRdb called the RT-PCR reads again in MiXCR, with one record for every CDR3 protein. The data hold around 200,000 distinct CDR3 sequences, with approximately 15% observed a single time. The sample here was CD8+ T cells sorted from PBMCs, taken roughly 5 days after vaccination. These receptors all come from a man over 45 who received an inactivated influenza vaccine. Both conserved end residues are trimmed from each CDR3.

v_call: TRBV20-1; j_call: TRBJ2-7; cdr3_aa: SARARGRNYEQY
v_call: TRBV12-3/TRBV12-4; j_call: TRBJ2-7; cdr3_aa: ASSRQGGYEQY
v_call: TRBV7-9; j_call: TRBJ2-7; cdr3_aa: ASSPDKSVRAYEQY
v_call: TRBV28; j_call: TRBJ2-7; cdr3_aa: ASSFATSAPGSPYEQY
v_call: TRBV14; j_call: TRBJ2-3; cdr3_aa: ASSQTYTDTQY
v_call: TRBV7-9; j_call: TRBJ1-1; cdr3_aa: ASSPQQGAERNTEAF
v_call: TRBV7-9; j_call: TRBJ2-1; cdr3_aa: ASSPSTSGMGSV
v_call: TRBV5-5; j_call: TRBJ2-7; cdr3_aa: ASSEGLADSYEQY
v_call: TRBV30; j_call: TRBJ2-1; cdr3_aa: AWGEYNEQF
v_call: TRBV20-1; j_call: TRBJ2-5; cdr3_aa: SARDRPFIGETQY
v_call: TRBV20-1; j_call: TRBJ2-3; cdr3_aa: SASSPDRGTDTQY
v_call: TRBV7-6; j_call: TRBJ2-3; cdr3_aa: ASSPRETLASTDTQY
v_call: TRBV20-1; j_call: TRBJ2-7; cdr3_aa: SARDVDRGHEQY
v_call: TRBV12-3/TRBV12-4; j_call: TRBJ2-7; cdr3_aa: ASSFGQASSYEQY